This T cell receptor beta chain was recovered during a study of cytomegalovirus exposure and HLA in healthy donors. Trimming cost V 0 bases and J 3 bases, with 6 bases left between them. The CDR3 loop spans 13 amino acids. Germline V gene sequence: CDR1 MNHNY, CDR2 SVGAGI (reference sequence). Study-wide points: CMV serostatus was the sole immune exposure information available. Association of a missense DCLRE1C variant with TCR beta V- and J-gene trimming was reported in a later analysis. One cluster of highly shared sequence variants probably arose as a sequencing artifact.

Primers for the PCR totalled 60 Vbeta and 13 Jbeta. This table comes from immunoSEQ multiplex PCR, and its TCRdb copy is limited to in-frame clones, with some not included. The table lists some 200,000 clones, approximately 80% of them singletons. About this clone itself: Antigen unknown.

Sequenced input: PBMCs. The receptor comes from a woman aged 45-59 years in good health and CMV-seronegative. The V call is TRBV6-6, the J call TRBJ2-7; D uncertain. The CDR3 DNA sequence: TGTGCCAGCAGTTACTCGAACAGCTACGAGCAGTACTTC. Translation gives CASSYSNSYEQYF.